This T cell receptor beta chain was identified in a study of T cells in Graves' hyperthyroidism and ophthalmopathy. The study left out patients who had uncontrolled infection, other autoimmune disease, pregnancy or lactation. Diagnoses were established using clinical symptoms, serum thyroxine and TRAb, thyroid ultrasound and orbital computed tomography. Comments on this clonotype: What it binds is not known. A read error may explain this, as a much larger clone is one base away.

TCR beta CDR3 sequences were amplified from RNA transcripts. First-round RT-PCR targeting the TCR CDR3 was performed with the HTBI primer set. TCRdb redid the calling of the multiplex PCR reads with MiXCR, one entry per CDR3 protein. The table shows 730,000 or so distinct CDR3 sequences, with roughly 20% occurring only once. Whole-study results and caveats: The blood repertoire included most of the expanded thyroid clonotypes above 0.001.

In germline, CDR1 is MNHEY, CDR2 SVGEGT. The CDR3 covers 17 residues. The chain recombines TRBV6-2 or TRBV6-3 with TRBJ2-7; D might be TRBD2 (6 bases). Sequencing input: blood. The origin of this receptor is a woman aged 45 to 65 with Graves' hyperthyroidism that later progressed to Graves' ophthalmopathy. The CDR3 loop reads CASSYPPVAETSYGQYF. For the CDR3, the DNA is TGTGCCAGCAGTTACCCACCCGTAGCGGAAACCTCCTACGGGCAGTACTTC.